These T cell receptor beta chains were read from a single sample in a study of blood T cell repertoires in COVID-19. The method was immunoSEQ multiplex PCR; TCRdb's version includes in-frame clones alone and lacks a portion of them. The sample contains roughly 150,000 clones, around 86% of which appear only once. Sequenced sample: PBMCs or T cells enriched from blood (not recorded which). The receptors here all came from a man aged 50 to 59 who had recovered from COVID-19. Each CDR3 is given with its conserved first and last residue. A D gene is named only where the DNA matches it firmly. Clone size is stated in some rows and not others, as once, few, many or a class when expanded.

CDR3aa	CDR3nt	v_gene	j_gene	d_gene	abundance
CASSRLAGGYSTDTQYF	TGTGCCAGCAGCCGGCTAGCGGGAGGGTACAGCACAGATACGCAGTATTTT	TRBV3-1/TRBV3-2	TRBJ2-3	TRBD2	-
CASSRNSNYEQYF	TGTGCCAGCTCCAGGAACTCAAACTACGAGCAGTACTTC	TRBV6-5	TRBJ2-7	-	-
CASSRQGAFGETQYF	TGTGCCAGCAGTCGACAGGGGGCTTTTGGGGAGACCCAGTACTTC	TRBV28	TRBJ2-5	TRBD1	-
CASSHYRRTGISRNQPQHF	TGCGCCAGCAGCCACTACCGTCGGACAGGTATCTCGAGGAATCAGCCCCAGCATTTT	TRBV10-1	TRBJ1-5	TRBD1	-
CASSLGQGTNEKLFF	TGTGCCAGCAGCTTAGGACAGGGAACTAATGAAAAACTGTTTTTT	TRBV7-9	TRBJ1-4	TRBD1	once
CASSRGQWNEQYF	TGTGCCAGCAGTAGGGGGCAATGGAACGAGCAGTACTTC	TRBV25-1	TRBJ2-7	TRBD1	-
CASSRDRGTGEQYF	TGTGCCAGCTCACGGGACAGGGGAACGGGCGAGCAGTACTTC	TRBV18	TRBJ2-7	TRBD1	-
CASSPRTSAYNEQFF	TGTGCCAGCTCACCTAGGACTTCGGCCTACAATGAGCAGTTCTTC	TRBV18	TRBJ2-1	-	-
CASSLGGRGNEQFF	TGTGCCAGCAGCTTAGGTGGGAGGGGCAATGAGCAGTTCTTC	TRBV7-2	TRBJ2-1	TRBD2	-
CASSFYYRGQTNTGELFF	TGTGCCAGCAGTTTTTATTACAGGGGACAGACGAACACCGGGGAGCTGTTTTTT	TRBV27	TRBJ2-2	TRBD1	-
CASTKPGTGKLYTEAFF	TGTGCCAGTACCAAACCCGGGACAGGGAAGTTGTACACTGAAGCTTTCTTT	TRBV19	TRBJ1-1	TRBD1	-
CASSSGLADEQYF	TGTGCCAGCAGCTCGGGACTAGCGGACGAGCAGTACTTC	TRBV7-3	TRBJ2-7	TRBD2	-
CAISVTAAQETQYF	TGTGCCATCAGTGTAACAGCGGCTCAAGAGACCCAGTACTTC	TRBV10-3	TRBJ2-5	-	few